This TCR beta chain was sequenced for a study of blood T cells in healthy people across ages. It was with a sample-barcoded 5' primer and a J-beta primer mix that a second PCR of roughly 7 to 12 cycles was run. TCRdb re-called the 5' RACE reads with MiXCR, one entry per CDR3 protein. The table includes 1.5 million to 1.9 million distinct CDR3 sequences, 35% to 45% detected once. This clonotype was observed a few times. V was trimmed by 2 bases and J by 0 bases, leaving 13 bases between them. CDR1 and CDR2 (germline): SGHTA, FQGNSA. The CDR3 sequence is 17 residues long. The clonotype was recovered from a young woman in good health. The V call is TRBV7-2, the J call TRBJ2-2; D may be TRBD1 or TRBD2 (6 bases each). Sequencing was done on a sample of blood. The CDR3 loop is CASSLWAGQSNTGELFF. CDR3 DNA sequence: TGTGCCAGCAGCTTATGGGCGGGACAATCGAACACCGGGGAGCTGTTTTTT.